This T cell receptor beta chain was retrieved from a study of T-cell memory formation after mild COVID-19. V was pared by 1 base and J by 2 bases, with 5 bases between. The CDR3 loop spans 12 amino acids. Germline values: CDR1 SQVTM, CDR2 ANQGSEA. Only a few counts were recorded for this clonotype. Each CDR3 protein gets one entry after TCRdb re-called the 5' RACE reads with MiXCR. The table includes more than 80,000 distinct CDR3 sequences, about 15% detected once. Sequencing used PBMCs or a T cell subset sorted from them (not recorded which). The sequence was collected from an adult woman who had mild COVID-19 (a few samples of this study predate the infection). Cell type and time point are not known. This chain uses TRBV29-1 with TRBJ1-1, with no clear D. CDR3: CSVEGFNTEAFF. The CDR3 bases are TGCAGCGTTGAAGGGTTTAACACTGAAGCTTTCTTT.